This T cell receptor (beta chain) appears in the sequencing data of a study of control samples from healthy donors and cancer patients. The V end was cut by 4 bases, the J end by 1 base, with 11 bases between. The V gene's germline CDR1 is SGHDT and CDR2 YYEEEE. The CDR3 extends over 14 amino acids. The method was immunoSEQ multiplex PCR; TCRdb's version includes in-frame clones alone and lacks a portion of them. Here the sample spans roughly 94,000 clones, 70% to 85% being singletons. The sequence came from a man aged 65-85 years with lung cancer. The chain carries TRBV5-6 and TRBJ1-1; D might be TRBD1 (5 bases). The material sequenced was PBMCs. The CDR3 DNA reads as TGTGCCAGCAGCCCCTGGGACTGGAACACTGAAGCTTTCTTT. Translating it yields CASSPWDWNTEAFF.